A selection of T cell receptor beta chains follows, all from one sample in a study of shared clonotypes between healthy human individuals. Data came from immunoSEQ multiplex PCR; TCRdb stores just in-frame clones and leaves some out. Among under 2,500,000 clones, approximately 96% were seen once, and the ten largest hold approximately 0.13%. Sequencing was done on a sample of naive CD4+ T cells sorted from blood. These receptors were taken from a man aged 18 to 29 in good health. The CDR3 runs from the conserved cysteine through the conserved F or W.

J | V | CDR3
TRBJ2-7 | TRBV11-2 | CASRLTGGFAYF
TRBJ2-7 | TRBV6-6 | CASSYLVDEQYF
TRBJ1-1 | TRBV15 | CATSRDPQGAQVKAFF
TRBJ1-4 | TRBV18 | CASSRPGPTQFKLFF
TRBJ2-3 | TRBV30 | CAWSRTDTQYF
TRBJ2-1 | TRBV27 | CASSHEAGSYNEQFF
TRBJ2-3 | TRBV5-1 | CASSWSGQSTDTQYF
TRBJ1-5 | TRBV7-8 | CASSLAGDLVGQPQHF
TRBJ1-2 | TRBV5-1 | CASSPTGDYGYTF
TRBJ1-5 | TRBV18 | CASSPIPTATTSNQPQHF
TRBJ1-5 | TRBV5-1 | CASSLTAGQPQHF
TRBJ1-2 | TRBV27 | CASSFSGDGYTF
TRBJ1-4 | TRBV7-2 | CASSFVNEKLFF
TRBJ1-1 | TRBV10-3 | CAIVNRDAEAFF
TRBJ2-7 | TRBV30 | CAWRQVYEQYF
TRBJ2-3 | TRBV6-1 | CASSLGASGLDTQYF
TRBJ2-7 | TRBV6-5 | CASSQGSLYEQYF
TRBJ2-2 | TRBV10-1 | CASSEGGNTGELFF
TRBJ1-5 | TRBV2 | CASSELNLGQGHQPQHF
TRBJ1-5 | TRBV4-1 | CASSHPGYREGNQPQHF
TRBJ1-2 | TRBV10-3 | CAIRDPERIYGYTF
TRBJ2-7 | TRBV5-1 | CASSLAPGYEQYF
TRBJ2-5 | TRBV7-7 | CASSSSGTKETQYF
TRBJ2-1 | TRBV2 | CASTTELGSYNEQFF
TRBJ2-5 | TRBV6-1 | CASRLGQGEKETQYF
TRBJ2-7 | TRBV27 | CASSLSATSGGWWEQYF
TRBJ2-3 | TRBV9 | CASSVEQGSSTDTQYF
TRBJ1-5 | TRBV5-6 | CASSWGLGGSGNQPQHF
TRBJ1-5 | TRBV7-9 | CASSSLGQPQHF
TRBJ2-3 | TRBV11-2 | CASSLTSGSGTDTQYF
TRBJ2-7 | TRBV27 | CASSLFPVLLGDEQYF
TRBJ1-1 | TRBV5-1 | CASSGRTGDGAAFF
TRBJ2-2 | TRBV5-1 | CASSLSGLAGSAGELFF
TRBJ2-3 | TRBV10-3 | CAIRDLAATSTDTQYF
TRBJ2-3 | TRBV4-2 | CASSLSSADTQYF
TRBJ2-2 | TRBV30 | CAWGFRDRGGGELFF
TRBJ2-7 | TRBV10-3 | CAISRGVGGTYEQYF
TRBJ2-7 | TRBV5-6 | CASSSFGTNYEQYF
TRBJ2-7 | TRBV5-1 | CASSSTGDYEQYF
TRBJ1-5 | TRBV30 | CAWSEQGGNQPQHF
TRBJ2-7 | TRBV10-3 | CAISESRGFRAYEQYF